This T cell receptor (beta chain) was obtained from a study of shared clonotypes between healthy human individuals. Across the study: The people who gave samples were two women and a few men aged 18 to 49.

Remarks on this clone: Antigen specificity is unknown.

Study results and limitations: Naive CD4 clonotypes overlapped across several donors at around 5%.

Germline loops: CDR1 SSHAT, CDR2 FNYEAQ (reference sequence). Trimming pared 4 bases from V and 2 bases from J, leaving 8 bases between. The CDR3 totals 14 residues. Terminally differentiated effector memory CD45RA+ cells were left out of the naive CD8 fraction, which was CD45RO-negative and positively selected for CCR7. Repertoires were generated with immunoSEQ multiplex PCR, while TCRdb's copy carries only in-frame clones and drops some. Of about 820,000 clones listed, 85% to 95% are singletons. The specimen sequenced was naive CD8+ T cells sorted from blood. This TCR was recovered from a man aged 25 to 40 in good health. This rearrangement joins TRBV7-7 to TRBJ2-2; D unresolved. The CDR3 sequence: CASSSDENTGELFF. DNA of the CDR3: TGTGCCAGCAGCTCTGACGAAAACACCGGGGAGCTGTTTTTT. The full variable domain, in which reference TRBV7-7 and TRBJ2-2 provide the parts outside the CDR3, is GAGVSQSPRYKVTKRGQDVTLRCDPISSHATLYWYQQALGQGPEFLTYFNYEAQPDKSGLPSDRFSAERPEGSISTLTIQRTEQRDSAMYRCASSSDENTGELFFGEGSRLTVL.